This T cell receptor (beta chain) comes out of a study of T cells in Graves' hyperthyroidism and ophthalmopathy. Deletions cut 6 bases from V and 6 bases from J, with 14 bases between. Germline values: CDR1 MNHEY, CDR2 SMNVEV (reference sequence). CDR3 length: 13 amino acids. It was RNA transcripts that yielded the amplified TCR beta CDR3 regions. The TCR CDR3 was amplified in a first-round RT-PCR using the HTBI primer set. TCRdb analysed the multiplex PCR reads with MiXCR anew, one entry per CDR3 protein. This sample carries about 380,000 distinct CDR3 sequences, around 15% of them seen once, and the ten largest clones take 20%.

The source material was blood. The chain is built from TRBV27 and TRBJ1-2; tentative D call: TRBD1 (5 bases). The TCR was taken from a woman aged 25-40 years with Graves' ophthalmopathy. The CDR3 spells CASRRGGGDGYTF. The DNA of the CDR3 is TGTGCCAGCAGACGGGGGGGTGGAGATGGCTACACCTTC.